The next 13 T cell receptor beta chains were all read from a single sample in a study of blood T cell repertoires in COVID-19 (dated by TCRdb to 2020 to 2022). Library preparation used the immunoSEQ multiplex PCR assay. TCRdb carries this immuneACCESS record with in-frame sequences only. Its versions omit some clonotypes, under half of them owing to an unresolved V gene in the studies checked, with the rest unexplained. The sample table contains some 250,000 clones; only one count was recorded for around 88% of them. Over 3% of the sample is taken by the ten largest. Source material: peripheral blood. These receptors all stem from a woman aged 25 to 39 who had recovered from COVID-19.

The V gene is TRBV10-2, the J gene TRBJ2-1, with TRBD2 identical over 12 bases. Germline loops: CDR1 WSHSY, CDR2 SAAADI. Trimming took 6 bases from V and 4 from J; bases not matched to a gene: 7. The CDR3 is 16 residues long. CDR3 residues: CASRDPGLAGYNEQFF. In nucleotides, the CDR3 is TGCGCCAGCAGAGACCCGGGACTAGCGGGTTACAATGAGCAGTTCTTC.

The chain employs TRBV19 and TRBJ1-6, with TRBD1 identical over 8 bases. With V trimmed by 7 bases and J by 7 bases, 9 bases remained unmatched. Germline assignment: CDR1 LNHDA and CDR2 SQIVND (reference sequence). CDR3 size: 15 residues. The CDR3 nucleotides read TGTGCCAGTACCACGACAGGGGTAAAGAATTCACCCCTCCACTTT. This sequence encodes CASTTTGVKNSPLHF.

The J gene is TRBJ2-1, the V gene TRBV5-1, with 15 bases aligning to TRBD2. Per germline, CDR1 SGHRS and CDR2 YFSETQ. J gave up 7 bases and V 4 bases, and 3 bases lay outside the gene matches. The CDR3 length is 15 residues. The CDR3 region has the DNA TGCGCCAGCAGCATGGGACTAGCGGGGGGAAATGAGCAGTTCTTC. Residues: CASSMGLAGGNEQFF.

Comment on this clone: A junction boundary mismatches the germline segment, possibly from a read error. The chain carries TRBV5-6 and TRBJ2-1; D is ambiguous. This CDR3 contains 12 residues. Germline lookup yields CDR1 SGHDT and CDR2 YYEEEE. The CDR3, as DNA: TGTGCCAGCAGCTCCAACTACGCCGATGTACTCTTC. Residues: CASSSNYADVLF.

This clone turned up a few times. The V call is TRBV7-2, the J call TRBJ1-2; a possible D gene is TRBD1 (5 bases). The CDR3 consists of 16 residues. Per germline, CDR1 SGHTA and CDR2 FQGNSA. Trimming cost V 4 bases and J 1 base, with 16 bases left between them. CDR3 sequence reads: CASSSSPGRVNYGYTF. The CDR3 nucleotides read TGTGCCAGCAGCTCATCTCCTGGCAGGGTTAACTATGGCTACACCTTC.

A few counts support this clone. The chain couples TRBV19 to TRBJ2-1; D ambiguous. Germline V gene sequence: CDR1 LNHDA, CDR2 SQIVND (reference sequence). Trimming stripped 3 bases from V and 1 base from J, with 7 bases between. The CDR3 spans 14 residues. DNA of the CDR3: TGTGCCAGTAGTATCCAAAATTCCTACAATGAGCAGTTCTTC. Residues: CASSIQNSYNEQFF.

The gene calls are TRBV15 and TRBJ2-7; D may be TRBD2 (7 bases). Trimming pared 3 bases from V and 0 bases from J, leaving 12 bases between. The CDR3 has 15 amino acids. CDR1 is LNHNV, CDR2 YYDKDF, per germline (reference sequence). CDR3 sequence: CATSRDRGGSYEQYF. The CDR3 nucleotides read TGTGCCACCAGCAGGGATAGGGGGGGCTCCTACGAGCAGTACTTC.

This clone was recorded a few times. The chain combines TRBV18 with TRBJ1-2; D is perhaps TRBD1 (5 bases). CDR1 is KGHSH and CDR2 is LQKENI in the germline V gene. Trimming removed 2 bases from V and 2 bases from J, with 21 bases in between. The CDR3 contains 18 residues. CDR3 nucleotides: TGTGCCAGCTCACCAGTCTGGGGGGACCCCGACGTAAACTATGGCTACACCTTC. Amino acids: CASSPVWGDPDVNYGYTF.

This clone came up once. The rearrangement joins TRBV19 to TRBJ1-1; 9 bases align to TRBD1. With V trimmed by 10 bases and J by 1 base, 19 bases remained unmatched. This CDR3 spans 18 amino acids. From germline, CDR1 is LNHDA and CDR2 SQIVND (reference sequence). The CDR3: CATNRNADRGLKNTEAFF. CDR3 DNA: TGTGCCACAAATAGGAATGCGGACAGGGGCCTAAAGAACACTGAAGCTTTCTTT.

The chain links TRBV20-1 to TRBJ2-7, with D hard to call. The CDR3 loop spans 11 amino acids. V was trimmed by 7 bases and J by 3 bases, leaving 10 bases between them. Germline CDR1 is DFQATT and CDR2 is SNEGSKA (reference sequence). CDR3 coding DNA: TGCAGTGTCGCCGAGTTCTACGAGCAGTACTTC. It yields the protein CSVAEFYEQYF.

The gene calls are TRBV5-4 and TRBJ2-5, with TRBD2 matching over 9 bases. This CDR3 contains 13 residues. The J segment lost 5 bases and the V segment lost 2 bases, leaving 1 base of the junction unmatched. The germline gives CDR1 SGHNT, CDR2 YYREEE (reference sequence). CDR3 amino acids: CASSFGTSETQYF. Written as DNA, the CDR3 is TGTGCCAGCAGCTTTGGGACTAGCGAGACCCAGTACTTC.

The table lists this clone with a count of one. This chain connects TRBV4-2 to TRBJ1-1; 8 nucleotides line up with TRBD1. There are 16 residues in the CDR3. Per the germline V gene, CDR1 is LGHNA and CDR2 is YNFKEQ. V shed 0 bases, J shed 10 bases, and the junction held 13 bases outside the gene matches. In DNA, the CDR3 is TGTGCCAGCAGCCAAGAGGTCTCAAGGGCAGGGGGCCGAGCTTTCTTT. Translation gives CASSQEVSRAGGRAFF.

This clone has only a few counts. This sequence joins TRBV23-1 and TRBJ2-4; 9 bases are a match to TRBD1. TRBV23-1 is known as an ORF, though its function is uncertain. V lost 6 bases to trimming and J lost 8 bases; unmatched junction nucleotides: 14. The CDR3 length is 16 residues. The CDR3 sequence: CASSLNHLDRGDIQYF. CDR3 DNA: TGCGCCAGCAGCCTCAATCACCTGGACAGGGGTGACATTCAGTACTTC.